These 29 T cell receptor beta chains came from one sample sequenced in a study of CD8 T cells in ankylosing spondylitis. TCRdb ran MiXCR on the 5' RACE reads and lists one entry per CDR3 protein. The sample shows 90,000 to 100,000 distinct CDR3 sequences, almost 8.5% of them seen only once. Sequenced material: blood, either unsorted or a sorted T cell fraction (not recorded which). The origin of the receptors is a male donor with ankylosing spondylitis or in good health (not recorded which).

This clonotype showed up many times. The CDR3 DNA follows: TGTGCCAGCAGCTGGACAGTCTTCTCTGGAAACACCATATATTTT. Amino acids: CASSWTVFSGNTIYF. This chain joins TRBV5-5 and TRBJ1-3; TRBD1 might be the D (6 bases). The CDR3 extends over 15 amino acids. With 3 bases removed from V and 0 bases from J, the gap between germline ends came to 10 bases. Germline-derived CDR1 and CDR2 are SGHKS and YYEKEE (reference sequence).

This clonotype was detected many times. The J gene is TRBJ1-2, the V gene TRBV7-9; 8 bases line up with TRBD1. The trim removed 6 bases at V and 6 bases at J, leaving 6 bases unmatched. The CDR3 covers 13 residues. Germline CDR1 SEHNR, CDR2 FQNEAQ (reference sequence). The CDR3 sequence is CASSRTGPHGYTF. In nucleotides, the CDR3 is TGTGCCAGCAGTCGGACAGGGCCACATGGCTACACCTTC.

In its sample, this clonotype was seen a few times. A much larger clone is a single base away; this may be a read error. This chain joins TRBV7-2 and TRBJ2-7, with 9 bases fitting TRBD2. Germline V CDR1 and CDR2: SGHTA, FQGNSA. This CDR3 contains 15 residues. The CDR3 loop reads CAGSPSSGITYEQYF. CDR3 sequence (DNA): TGTGCCGGCAGCCCGTCTAGCGGGATAACCTACGAGCAGTACTTC.

This clonotype was detected ten times or more. The V gene is TRBV20-1, the J gene TRBJ2-1; TRBD2 is a possible D gene (5 bases). V lost 6 bases and J lost 0, with 15 bases in between. This CDR3 is 15 amino acids long. In germline, CDR1 is DFQATT, CDR2 SNEGSKA (reference sequence). CDR3 DNA: TGCAGTGCGGGTCGGGGTTACCACTCCTACAATGAGCAGTTCTTC. Residues: CSAGRGYHSYNEQFF.

This clonotype has at least ten counts. J is TRBJ2-1 and V is TRBV29-1, with 9 bases identical to TRBD2. The germline V gene encodes CDR1 SQVTM and CDR2 ANQGSEA. CDR3 length: 14 residues. The junction had 6 bases not matched to a gene; V was cut back by 3 bases and J by 6 bases. Here the CDR3 DNA reads TGCAGCGTTGATCGCGGCGGGAGGGTCAATGAGCAGTTCTTC. Translating it yields CSVDRGGRVNEQFF.

In its sample, this clonotype was seen many times. V usage is TRBV6-2 or TRBV6-3 and J usage is TRBJ2-5, with D unclear. The germline V gene encodes CDR1 MNHEY and CDR2 SVGEGT. Trimming left V 4 bases short and J 6 bases short, with 12 bases between. The CDR3 has 13 residues. The CDR3 region is CASSSGRRQTQYF. The CDR3 DNA reads as TGTGCCAGCAGTTCAGGCCGGCGGCAGACCCAGTACTTC.

This clonotype was picked up many times. The chain recombines TRBV7-4 with TRBJ1-3; tentative D call: TRBD1 (6 bases). CDR1 and CDR2 (germline): SGHVT, SQSDAQ. V was clipped by 1 base and J by 0 bases, with 10 bases between them. The CDR3 length is 16 residues. CDR3 nucleotides: TGTGCCAGCAGCTTAGAGACGGACAGCTCTGGAAACACCATATATTTT. The encoded protein is CASSLETDSSGNTIYF.

This clonotype was seen a handful of times. The chain links TRBV7-2 to TRBJ2-3; D is perhaps TRBD1 (6 bases). The CDR3 contains 16 residues. CDR1 and CDR2 (germline): SGHTA, FQGNSA. The ends were cut back, 5 bases at V and 2 bases at J, with 17 bases in the middle. CDR3 in DNA: TGTGCCAGCAGCCAATTAGCAGGGGCCCCCACAGATACGCAGTATTTT. Translated, it gives CASSQLAGAPTDTQYF.

In its sample, this clonotype was seen many times. This chain's CDR3 is CASSLVSLNTGELFF. CDR3 nucleotide sequence: TGTGCCAGCAGTTTAGTTAGTCTGAACACCGGGGAGCTGTTTTTT. V and J are TRBV12-3 or TRBV12-4 and TRBJ2-2; D is unclear. The length of the CDR3 is 15 residues. V lost 1 base and J lost 1, with 7 bases in between.

This clonotype was seen repeatedly, ten times or more. One junction end does not reproduce the germline sequence, and a read error may be involved. In nucleotides, the CDR3 is TGTGCCAGCAGCCTACGGACAGTCTCTTTC. Amino acid sequence: CASSLRTVSF. V usage is TRBV7-2 and J usage is TRBJ1-2; a weak D match, TRBD1 (6 bases). Germline V gene data show CDR1 as SGHTA and CDR2 as FQGNSA. The CDR3 runs 10 residues.

This clonotype occurred a few times. An end of the junction differs from the germline gene, which may be a read error. The chain is built from TRBV7-2 and TRBJ1-2; no definite D call. The CDR3 length is 15 residues. From germline, CDR1 is SGHTA and CDR2 FQGNSA. CDR3 coding DNA: TGTGCCAGCAGCTTAGAGGGCGGGCTCCGCTATGGCTACGCCTTC. Amino acids: CASSLEGGLRYGYAF.

This clonotype was observed at least ten times. This chain links TRBV9 with TRBJ1-3, with D perhaps TRBD1 (5 bases). V was pared by 4 bases and J by 4 bases, with 15 bases between. Germline CDR1 is SGDLS and CDR2 is YYNGEE. This CDR3 region has 15 residues. CDR3 in DNA: TGTGCCAGCAGCCCTCGGGAAGGGGCCGGAAACACCATATATTTT. This sequence encodes CASSPREGAGNTIYF.

This clonotype has ten or more counts. This rearrangement joins TRBV20-1 to TRBJ2-7; tentatively, D is TRBD2 (6 bases). The CDR3 extends over 14 amino acids. From germline, CDR1 is DFQATT and CDR2 SNEGSKA (reference sequence). V lost 1 base and J lost 0, with 10 bases in between. This CDR3 is CSARVGGPSYEQYF. The CDR3 DNA reads as TGCAGTGCTAGAGTTGGAGGGCCCTCCTACGAGCAGTACTTC.

On this clonotype itself: Possible read error: a much larger clone is one base away. The rearrangement uses TRBV7-2 and TRBJ1-3; D is undetermined. The CDR3 consists of 13 residues. V was clipped by 3 bases and J by 5 bases, with 8 bases between them. Per germline, CDR1 SGHTA and CDR2 FQGNSA. The CDR3 spells CASSFDQRNTIYF. The CDR3, as DNA: TGTGCCAGCAGCTTTGATCAGAGAAACACCATATATTTT.

This clonotype was detected ten times or more. The V and J genes are TRBV4-3 and TRBJ2-1; D gene unclear. This CDR3 region has 15 residues. V shed 0 bases and J shed 5 bases, with 11 bases lying between them. The V gene's germline CDR1 is LGHNA and CDR2 YSLEER. In DNA, the CDR3 is TGCGCCAGCAGCCAAGAGTCAGGACGCCACAATGAGCAGTTCTTC. Its protein product is CASSQESGRHNEQFF.

This clonotype was seen many times. This rearrangement joins TRBV7-8 to TRBJ1-5; D is possibly TRBD1 (6 bases). The CDR3 spans 19 residues. Per germline, CDR1 SGHVS and CDR2 FQNEAQ. V lost 3 bases and J 0 bases, leaving 21 bases between the germline ends. The CDR3 nucleotides are TGTGCCAGCAGCTTCCGGACAGCGAGAGGTTCCCATAGCAATCAGCCCCAGCATTTT. Translating it yields CASSFRTARGSHSNQPQHF.

This clonotype has ten or more counts. The chain uses TRBV6-1 and TRBJ2-5, with 7 bases fitting TRBD1. Germline V gives CDR1 MNHNS, CDR2 SASEGT. CDR3 length: 15 residues. Unmatched junction bases numbered 9, after V lost 6 bases and J lost 2 bases. CDR3 bases: TGTGCCAGCAGACGAAGACGGACAGGTCAAGAGACCCAGTACTTC. It encodes CASRRRRTGQETQYF.

This clonotype was observed many times. The chain uses TRBV20-1 and TRBJ2-2; 9 nucleotides line up with TRBD1. Germline assignment: CDR1 DFQATT and CDR2 SNEGSKA (reference sequence). This CDR3 comprises 17 residues. V lost 3 bases to trimming and J lost 2 bases; unmatched junction nucleotides: 10. The CDR3 nucleotides are TGCAGTGCTAGGGACAGGGGCGGCGCGGCTAACACCGGGGAGCTGTTTTTT. Its protein product is CSARDRGGAANTGELFF.

At least ten counts were recorded for this clonotype. This chain uses TRBV6-2 or TRBV6-3 with TRBJ1-6; TRBD1 agrees at 9 bases. Germline CDR1 and CDR2: MNHEY and SVGEGT. CDR3 size: 14 residues. V was clipped by 6 bases and J by 7 bases; unmatched bases: 4. The CDR3 here is CASSSGTGNSPLHF. In DNA form, the CDR3 reads TGTGCCAGCAGCTCCGGGACAGGGAATTCACCCCTCCACTTT.

At least ten counts were recorded for this clonotype. The chain links TRBV29-1 to TRBJ1-4; the D gene is possibly TRBD1 (5 bases). Deletions cut 7 bases from V and 5 bases from J, with 14 bases between. Germline values: CDR1 SQVTM, CDR2 ANQGSEA. CDR3 length equals 13 residues. The CDR3 here is CSALRGANEKLFF. CDR3 nucleotides: TGCAGCGCCTTGAGGGGCGCGAATGAAAAACTGTTTTTT.

This clonotype was counted ten times or more. The chain employs TRBV4-3 and TRBJ1-2; 7 bases map to TRBD1. This CDR3 has 14 amino acids. Germline loops: CDR1 LGHNA, CDR2 YSLEER. V was clipped by 0 bases and J by 6 bases; unmatched bases: 4. DNA of the CDR3: TGCGCCAGCAGCCAAGACCGCGGGACAGATGGCTACACCTTC. This gives the protein CASSQDRGTDGYTF.

This clonotype was found a few times. The chain employs TRBV11-2 and TRBJ2-4; D is perhaps TRBD2 (5 bases). Germline loops: CDR1 SGHAT, CDR2 FQNNGV. Deletions cut 5 bases from V and 1 base from J, with 12 bases between. The CDR3 consists of 15 residues. CDR3 residues: CASSPGVLAKNIQYF. The CDR3 region has the DNA TGTGCCAGCAGCCCCGGGGTTTTGGCCAAAAACATTCAGTACTTC. Variable domain in full (rest from reference TRBV11-2 and TRBJ2-4): EAGVAQSPRYKIIEKRQSVAFWCNPISGHATLYWYQQILGQGPKLLIQFQNNGVVDDSQLPKDRFSAERLKGVDSTLKIQPAKLEDSAVYLCASSPGVLAKNIQYFGAGTRLSVL.

This clonotype was detected many times. The chain joins TRBV6-5 to TRBJ2-5; TRBD1 is a possible D gene (5 bases). CDR1 and CDR2 (germline): MNHEY, SVGAGI. Trimming left V 0 bases short and J 5 bases short, with 10 bases between. The CDR3 sequence is 14 residues long. The CDR3 DNA follows: TGTGCCAGCAGTTACTCGATCAGGGTGGAGACCCAGTACTTC. This translates into CASSYSIRVETQYF.

There are many counts of this clonotype. The chain links TRBV6-2 or TRBV6-3 to TRBJ2-1; 9 positions match TRBD1. V shed 0 bases, J shed 4 bases, and the junction held 10 bases outside the gene matches. The CDR3 loop spans 18 amino acids. CDR1 is MNHEY and CDR2 is SVGEGT in the germline V gene. CDR3 residues: CASSYSKLIGQGYNEQFF. CDR3 DNA: TGTGCCAGCAGTTACTCGAAATTAATCGGACAGGGGTACAATGAGCAGTTCTTC.

This clonotype was seen at least ten times. V is TRBV29-1 and J is TRBJ1-2; D may be TRBD1 (6 bases). V was pared by 0 bases and J by 6 bases, with 14 bases between. CDR3 length equals 14 residues. In germline, CDR1 is SQVTM, CDR2 ANQGSEA. CDR3 region: CSVEDQDRVHGYTF. CDR3 DNA: TGCAGCGTTGAAGATCAGGACAGAGTACATGGCTACACCTTC.

Of note for this clonotype: Being one base from a much bigger clone, this may be a read error. The chain links TRBV7-3 to TRBJ1-1; the D is unclear. CDR3 length: 13 residues. The V end lost 7 bases, the J end lost 4 bases, and 13 bases lay between the germline ends. The germline V gene encodes CDR1 SGHTA and CDR2 FQGTGA. CDR3 loop: CASNSLQTTEAFF. For the CDR3, the DNA is TGTGCCAGCAACTCTCTCCAGACCACTGAAGCTTTCTTT. Supplemented by reference TRBV7-3 and TRBJ1-1, the full variable domain reads GAGVSQTPSNKVTEKGKYVELRCDPISGHTALYWYRQSLGQGPEFLIYFQGTGAADDSGLPNDRFFAVRPEGSVSTLKIQRTERGDSAVYLCASNSLQTTEAFFGQGTRLTVV.

This clonotype was seen repeatedly, ten times or more. The rearrangement uses TRBV7-8 and TRBJ2-3, with 11 nucleotides matching TRBD2. The V segment lost 5 bases and the J segment 2 bases; nucleotides outside the gene matches: 6. From germline, CDR1 is SGHVS and CDR2 FQNEAQ. The length of the CDR3 is 16 residues. The DNA for the CDR3 is TGTGCCAGCAGCCTCCCGACTAGCGGGGCCACAGATACGCAGTATTTT. This codes for CASSLPTSGATDTQYF.

This clonotype was recorded at least ten times. The V gene is TRBV5-1, the J gene TRBJ2-7; D remains unclear. The V and J ends lost 4 bases and 6 bases respectively, with 17 bases between them. Germline V lookup: CDR1 SGHRS, CDR2 YFSETQ. The CDR3 totals 14 residues. The CDR3 DNA reads TGCGCCAGCAGCAACACTATCAGGCTTTCCGAGCAGTACTTC. Translating gives CASSNTIRLSEQYF.

The chain uses TRBV7-6 and TRBJ2-5, with D perhaps TRBD2 (6 bases). Germline V lookup: CDR1 SGHVS, CDR2 FNYEAQ. The length of the CDR3 is 13 residues. Trimming pared 5 bases from V and 3 bases from J, leaving 10 bases between. In DNA form, the CDR3 reads TGTGCCAGCAGCCGTAGCGGAAAAGAGACCCAGTACTTC. Translating it yields CASSRSGKETQYF. Full variable domain (outside the CDR3, taken from reference TRBV7-6 and TRBJ2-5): GAGVSQSPRYKVTKRGQDVALRCDPISGHVSLYWYRQALGQGPEFLTYFNYEAQQDKSGLPNDRFSAERPEGSISTLTIQRTEQRDSAMYRCASSRSGKETQYFGPGTRLLVL.